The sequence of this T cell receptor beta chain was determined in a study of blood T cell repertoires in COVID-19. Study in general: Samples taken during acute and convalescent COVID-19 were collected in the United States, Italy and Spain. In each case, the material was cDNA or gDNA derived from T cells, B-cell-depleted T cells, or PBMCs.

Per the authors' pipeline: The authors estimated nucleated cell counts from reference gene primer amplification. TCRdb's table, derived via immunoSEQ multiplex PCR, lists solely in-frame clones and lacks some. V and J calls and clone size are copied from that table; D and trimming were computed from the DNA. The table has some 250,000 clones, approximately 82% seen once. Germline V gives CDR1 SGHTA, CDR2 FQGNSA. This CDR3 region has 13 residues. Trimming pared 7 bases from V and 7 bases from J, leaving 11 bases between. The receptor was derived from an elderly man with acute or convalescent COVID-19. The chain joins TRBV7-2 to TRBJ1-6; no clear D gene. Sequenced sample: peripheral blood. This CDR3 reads CASTAGVNSPLHF. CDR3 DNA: TGTGCCAGCACTGCCGGGGTAAATTCACCCCTCCACTTT.